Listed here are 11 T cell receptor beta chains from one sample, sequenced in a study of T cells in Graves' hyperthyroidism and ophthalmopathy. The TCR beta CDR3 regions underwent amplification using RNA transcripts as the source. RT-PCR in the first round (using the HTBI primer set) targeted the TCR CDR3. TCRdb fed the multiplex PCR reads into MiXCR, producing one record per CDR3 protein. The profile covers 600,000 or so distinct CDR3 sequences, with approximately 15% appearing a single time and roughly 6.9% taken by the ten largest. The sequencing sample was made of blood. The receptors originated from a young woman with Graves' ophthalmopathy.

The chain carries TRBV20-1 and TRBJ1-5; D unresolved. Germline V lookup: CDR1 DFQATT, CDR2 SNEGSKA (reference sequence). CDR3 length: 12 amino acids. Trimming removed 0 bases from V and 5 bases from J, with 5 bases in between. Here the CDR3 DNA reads TGCAGTGCTAGAGATCTGGATCAGCCCCAGCATTTT. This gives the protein CSARDLDQPQHF.

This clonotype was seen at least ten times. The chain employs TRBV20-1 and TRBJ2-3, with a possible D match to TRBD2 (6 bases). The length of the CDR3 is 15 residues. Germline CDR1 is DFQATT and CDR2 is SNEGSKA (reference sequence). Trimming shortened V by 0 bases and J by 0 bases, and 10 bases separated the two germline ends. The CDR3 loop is CSARDGGTSTDTQYF. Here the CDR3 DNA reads TGCAGTGCTAGAGATGGGGGGACTAGCACAGATACGCAGTATTTT.

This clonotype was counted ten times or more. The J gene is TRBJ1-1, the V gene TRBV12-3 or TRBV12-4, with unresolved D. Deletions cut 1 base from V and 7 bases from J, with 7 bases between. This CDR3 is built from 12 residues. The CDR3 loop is CASSLDRDEAFF. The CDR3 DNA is TGTGCCAGCAGTTTAGATCGGGATGAAGCTTTCTTT.

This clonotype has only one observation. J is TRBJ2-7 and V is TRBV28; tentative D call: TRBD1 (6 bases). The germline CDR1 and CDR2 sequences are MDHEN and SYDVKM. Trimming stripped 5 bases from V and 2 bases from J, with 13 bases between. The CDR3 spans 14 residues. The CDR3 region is CASSRQGQTYEQYF. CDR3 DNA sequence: TGTGCCAGCAGTCGCCAGGGGCAGACCTACGAGCAGTACTTC.

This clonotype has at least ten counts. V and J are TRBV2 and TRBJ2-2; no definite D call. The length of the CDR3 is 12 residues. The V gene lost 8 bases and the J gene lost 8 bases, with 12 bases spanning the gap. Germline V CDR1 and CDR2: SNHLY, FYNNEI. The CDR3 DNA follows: TGTGCCAGCCAGAAAATAGCTGGGGAGCTGTTTTTT. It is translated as CASQKIAGELFF.

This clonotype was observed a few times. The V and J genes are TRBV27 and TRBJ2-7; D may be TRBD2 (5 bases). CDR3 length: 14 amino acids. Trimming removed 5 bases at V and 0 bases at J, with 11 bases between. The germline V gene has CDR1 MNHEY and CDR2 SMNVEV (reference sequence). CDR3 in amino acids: CASSPAGHSYEQYF. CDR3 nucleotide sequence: TGTGCCAGCAGTCCTGCGGGCCACTCCTACGAGCAGTACTTC.

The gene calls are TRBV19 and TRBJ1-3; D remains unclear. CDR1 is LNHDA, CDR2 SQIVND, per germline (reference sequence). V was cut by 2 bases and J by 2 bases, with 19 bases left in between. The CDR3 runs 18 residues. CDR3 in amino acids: CASSIYFSSLGTGNTIYF. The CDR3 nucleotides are TGTGCCAGTAGTATATATTTCTCCTCATTAGGTACTGGAAACACCATATATTTT. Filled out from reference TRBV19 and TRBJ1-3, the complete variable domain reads DGGITQSPKYLFRKEGQNVTLSCEQNLNHDAMYWYRQDPGQGLRLIYYSQIVNDFQKGDIAEGYSVSREKKESFPLTVTSAQKNPTAFYLCASSIYFSSLGTGNTIYFGEGSWLTVV.

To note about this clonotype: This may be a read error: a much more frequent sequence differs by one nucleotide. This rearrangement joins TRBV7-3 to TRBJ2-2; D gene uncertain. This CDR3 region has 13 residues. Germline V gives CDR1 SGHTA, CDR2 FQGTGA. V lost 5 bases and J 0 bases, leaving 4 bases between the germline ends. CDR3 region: CASSVANTGELFF. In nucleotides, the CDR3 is TGTGCCAGCAGCGTAGCGAACACCGGGGAGCTGTTTTTT.

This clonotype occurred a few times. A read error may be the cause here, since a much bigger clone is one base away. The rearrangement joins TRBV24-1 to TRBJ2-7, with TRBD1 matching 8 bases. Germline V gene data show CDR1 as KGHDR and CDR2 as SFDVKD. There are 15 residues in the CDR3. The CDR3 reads CATSDPGQGAYGQYF. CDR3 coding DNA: TGTGCCACCAGTGACCCTGGACAGGGAGCCTACGGGCAGTACTTC.

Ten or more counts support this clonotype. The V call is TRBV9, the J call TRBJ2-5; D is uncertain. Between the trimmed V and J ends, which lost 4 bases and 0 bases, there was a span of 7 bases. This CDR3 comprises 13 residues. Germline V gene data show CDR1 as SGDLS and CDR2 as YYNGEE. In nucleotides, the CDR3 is TGTGCCAGCAGCACAGCCAACCAAGAGACCCAGTACTTC. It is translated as CASSTANQETQYF.

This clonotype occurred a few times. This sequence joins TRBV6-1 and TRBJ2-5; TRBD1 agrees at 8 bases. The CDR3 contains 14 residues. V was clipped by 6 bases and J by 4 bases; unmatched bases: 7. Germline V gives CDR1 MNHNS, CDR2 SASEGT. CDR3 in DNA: TGTGCCAGCAGCCGACAGGGGCCGGGAGAGACCCAGTACTTC. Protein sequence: CASSRQGPGETQYF.